This T cell receptor beta chain was identified during a study of T-cell memory formation after mild COVID-19. Study-wide results and caveats: Day 15 to 85 contractors were CD4/CD8 balanced; later expanders leaned CD4+.

This clonotype was seen many times. As yet, its antigen is unknown. One entry per CDR3 protein, called by TCRdb with MiXCR from the 5' RACE reads. The sample carries roughly 240,000 distinct CDR3 sequences, just over 15% recorded once. This sequence was found in an adult woman who had mild COVID-19 (a few samples of this study predate the infection). Cell type and time point are not known. The sequenced sample consisted of PBMCs or a T cell subset sorted from them (not recorded which).

The CDR3 DNA reads TGTGCCAGCTCCCAGGGGAAGAGCGATGGCTACACCTTC. This translates into CASSQGKSDGYTF. The J gene is TRBJ1-2, the V gene TRBV12-3 or TRBV12-4, with D possibly TRBD1 on 6 matching bases. The CDR3 is 13 amino acids. V was shortened by 8 bases and J by 6 bases, with 16 bases between the two germline ends.